These 26 T cell receptor beta chains originate from one sample sequenced in a study of T-cell reconstitution after alpha-beta-depleted transplantation in children. The library targeted TCRbeta and was prepared with unique molecular identifiers. One entry per CDR3 protein, called by TCRdb with MiXCR from the PCR reads. The repertoire has 70,000 to 95,000 distinct CDR3 sequences, 15% to 20% of them found once; the top ten carry about half. Sequencing was performed on PBMCs, mostly from graft donor cells, taken 360 days after TCRalphabeta/CD19-depleted stem cell transplant. Every receptor here comes from a male patient aged 2-15 years who had a stem cell transplant for acute lymphoblastic leukemia, so the T cells may come from the graft donor.

This clonotype was observed many times. This sequence joins TRBV9 and TRBJ2-2; 7 nucleotides agree with TRBD1. V lost 0 bases and J lost 7; bases outside the gene matches: 6. Germline V gene sequence: CDR1 SGDLS, CDR2 YYNGEE. The CDR3 has 15 amino acids. Here the CDR3 DNA reads TGTGCCAGCAGCGTAGGACAGGGAATCAGCGGGGAGCTGTTTTTT. This encodes CASSVGQGISGELFF.

This clonotype was counted only a few times. This sequence joins TRBV27 and TRBJ2-1; D might be TRBD2 (6 bases). Between the trimmed V and J ends, which lost 8 bases and 0 bases, there was a span of 14 bases. The CDR3 consists of 15 residues. Germline lookup yields CDR1 MNHEY and CDR2 SMNVEV (reference sequence). DNA of the CDR3: TGTGCCAGCCGACCGACTAGAAACTCCTACAATGAGCAGTTCTTC. This sequence encodes CASRPTRNSYNEQFF.

The chain is built from TRBV6-5 and TRBJ2-1, with 14 bases that match TRBD2. Trimming at V came to 1 base and at J to 3 bases, leaving 2 bases not matched to a gene. Germline V gives CDR1 MNHEY, CDR2 SVGAGI. The CDR3 extends over 17 amino acids. CDR3 region: CASSYLGTSGSYNEQFF. DNA for the CDR3: TGTGCCAGCAGTTACTTAGGGACTAGCGGGAGCTACAATGAGCAGTTCTTC.

The chain links TRBV12-3 or TRBV12-4 to TRBJ2-1; TRBD2 aligns across 12 bases. With V trimmed by 3 bases and J by 9 bases, 6 bases remained unmatched. This CDR3 spans 15 amino acids. The CDR3 nucleotides are TGTGCCAGCAGTTTTTTGACTAGCGGGAGCTTTGAGCAGTTCTTC. Translated, it gives CASSFLTSGSFEQFF.

This clonotype was observed a few times. This sequence joins TRBV12-3 or TRBV12-4 and TRBJ1-2; 7 bases line up with TRBD1. With V trimmed by 2 bases and J by 8 bases, 8 bases remained unmatched. This CDR3 spans 14 amino acids. The chain's CDR3 is CASSLSDRVGGYTF. The CDR3 DNA sequence: TGTGCCAGCAGTTTATCTGACAGGGTAGGGGGCTACACCTTC.

The V call is TRBV20-1, the J call TRBJ2-7; TRBD1 matches at 8 bases. V was pared by 5 bases and J by 3 bases, with 9 bases of the junction left unmatched. The CDR3 runs to 14 residues. Germline V CDR1 and CDR2: DFQATT, SNEGSKA (reference sequence). CDR3 in amino acids: CSAVGTGPVYEQYF. The DNA for the CDR3 is TGCAGTGCTGTGGGGACAGGACCGGTCTACGAGCAGTACTTC.

A few counts support this clonotype. The chain recombines TRBV10-3 with TRBJ2-1, with 8 bases lining up with TRBD2. CDR1 ENHRY and CDR2 SYGVKD come from the germline V gene. This CDR3 comprises 16 residues. V shed 4 bases and J 0 bases; nucleotides not matched to a gene: 5. The CDR3 DNA is TGTGCCATCAGTGCCTCAGGGACTAGCTCCTACAATGAGCAGTTCTTC. Encoded protein: CAISASGTSSYNEQFF.

The chain employs TRBV3-1 and TRBJ2-7; the D gene is possibly TRBD1 (5 bases). This CDR3 spans 15 amino acids. V lost 2 bases and J 0 bases, leaving 11 bases between the germline ends. Germline V lookup: CDR1 LGHDT, CDR2 YNNKEL (reference sequence). CDR3 sequence: CASSQRQPPSYEQYF. Here the CDR3 DNA reads TGTGCCAGCAGCCAACGACAGCCCCCCTCCTACGAGCAGTACTTC.

This clonotype was recorded many times. The V and J genes are TRBV10-3 and TRBJ2-1; D might be TRBD2 (5 bases). V dropped 0 bases and J dropped 5 bases, with 8 bases sitting between them. The CDR3 is made up of 14 amino acids. Per the germline V gene, CDR1 is ENHRY and CDR2 is SYGVKD. The CDR3, as DNA: TGTGCCATCAGTGAGTCTGGAGGCAACAATGAGCAGTTCTTC. Its translation is CAISESGGNNEQFF.

This clonotype showed up many times. The DNA of the CDR3 is TGTGCCAGCAGCCTCCTCTATGGCAATCAGCCCCAGCATTTT. Amino acids: CASSLLYGNQPQHF. This rearrangement joins TRBV12-3 or TRBV12-4 to TRBJ1-5; D remains ambiguous. This CDR3 contains 14 residues. The V gene lost 6 bases and the J gene lost 2 bases, with 11 bases spanning the gap.

This clonotype has a handful of counts. One end of the junction fails to match germline, which may point to a read error. The rearrangement joins TRBV5-5 to TRBJ2-4, with 8 nucleotides matching TRBD1. This CDR3 contains 13 residues. Germline V gene sequence: CDR1 SGHKS, CDR2 YYEKEE (reference sequence). For the CDR3, the DNA is TGTGCCAGCAGCCCAGGACAGGGCAAGAGGGAGTCCTTC. This translates into CASSPGQGKRESF.

J is TRBJ1-1 and V is TRBV5-1, with a tentative D call TRBD1 (5 bases). Looked up from germline, CDR1 is SGHRS and CDR2 is YFSETQ. Trimming stripped 0 bases from V and 3 bases from J, with 15 bases between. CDR3 length equals 16 residues. CDR3 amino acids: CASSLALRDRDTEAFF. The CDR3 DNA follows: TGCGCCAGCAGCTTGGCTCTTCGAGACAGAGACACTGAAGCTTTCTTT.

The chain employs TRBV5-1 and TRBJ2-1, with 8 bases identical to TRBD2. The germline gives CDR1 SGHRS, CDR2 YFSETQ. The CDR3 sequence is 15 residues long. Trimming at V came to 4 bases and at J to 8 bases, leaving 11 bases not matched to a gene. The CDR3 sequence: CASSRSGTRIYEQFF. DNA for the CDR3: TGCGCCAGCAGCCGATCCGGGACTAGGATTTATGAGCAGTTCTTC.

The J gene is TRBJ2-7, the V gene TRBV4-1; D is ambiguous. CDR3 length: 14 amino acids. V shed 3 bases and J shed 7 bases, with 16 bases lying between them. CDR1 MGHRA and CDR2 YSYEKL come from the germline V gene. As DNA, the CDR3 is TGCGCCAGCAGCCAGGCCTGGACCGGATTGGAGCAGTACTTC. Translation gives CASSQAWTGLEQYF.

This clonotype has ten or more counts. V usage is TRBV6-5 and J usage is TRBJ2-7; D is tentatively TRBD1 or TRBD2 (6 bases each). Deletions cut 6 bases from V and 0 bases from J, with 15 bases between. The CDR3 is 15 amino acids. Germline CDR1 and CDR2: MNHEY and SVGAGI. The CDR3 sequence is CASRGGHTTSYEQYF. In nucleotides, the CDR3 is TGTGCCAGCAGGGGGGGACATACCACCTCCTACGAGCAGTACTTC.

The chain couples TRBV24-1 to TRBJ2-1; tentatively, D is TRBD1 (5 bases). CDR3 size: 15 residues. Looked up from germline, CDR1 is KGHDR and CDR2 is SFDVKD. V lost 1 base and J 3 bases, leaving 9 bases between the germline ends. The DNA for the CDR3 is TGTGCCACCAGTGATTTCTCAGGGAACTACAATGAGCAGTTCTTC. Protein product: CATSDFSGNYNEQFF.

The chain couples TRBV12-3 or TRBV12-4 to TRBJ2-3; TRBD1 matches at 9 bases. The CDR3 runs 15 residues. Trimming cost V 1 base and J 3 bases; bases outside gene matches: 2. The CDR3 nucleotides read TGTGCCAGCAGTTTAGGGACAGGGGTAACAGATACGCAGTATTTT. Encoded protein: CASSLGTGVTDTQYF.

This clonotype was recorded many times. The chain employs TRBV5-1 and TRBJ2-1; perhaps TRBD2 as D (6 bases). V lost 0 bases and J lost 2, with 6 bases in between. Germline-derived CDR1 and CDR2 are SGHRS and YFSETQ. The CDR3 is 14 residues long. CDR3 DNA: TGCGCCAGCAGCTTGGCGGGAGCCTACAATGAGCAGTTCTTC. Translating it yields CASSLAGAYNEQFF.

This clonotype was seen repeatedly, ten times or more. This sequence joins TRBV12-3 or TRBV12-4 and TRBJ1-5; D gene unclear. There are 14 residues in the CDR3. The ends were cut back, 1 base at V and 0 bases at J, with 4 bases in the middle. The CDR3 nucleotides read TGTGCCAGCAGTTTAGTTGATAGCAATCAGCCCCAGCATTTT. The encoded protein is CASSLVDSNQPQHF.

This clonotype occurred many times. The chain combines TRBV27 with TRBJ1-5, with unresolved D. Trimming took off 5 bases at V and 4 bases at J, with 6 bases between the two ends. Germline V gene sequence: CDR1 MNHEY, CDR2 SMNVEV (reference sequence). This CDR3 is built from 12 residues. The DNA for the CDR3 is TGTGCCAGCAGTCCCCTTAATCAGCCCCAGCATTTT. Its translation: CASSPLNQPQHF.

J is TRBJ2-1 and V is TRBV5-1; 8 bases map to TRBD1. Trimming at V came to 3 bases and at J to 7 bases, leaving 3 bases not matched to a gene. The length of the CDR3 is 13 residues. Germline-derived CDR1 and CDR2 are SGHRS and YFSETQ. The CDR3 region is CASSSRQGNEQFF. CDR3 bases: TGCGCCAGCAGCTCTCGACAGGGGAATGAGCAGTTCTTC.

V and J are TRBV6-5 and TRBJ1-1; perhaps TRBD1 as D (6 bases). Germline assignment: CDR1 MNHEY and CDR2 SVGAGI. The ends were cut back, 0 bases at V and 1 base at J, with 18 bases in the middle. This CDR3 comprises 18 residues. CDR3 residues: CASSYSDFSGTSNTEAFF. In DNA, the CDR3 is TGTGCCAGCAGTTACTCGGACTTCTCCGGGACATCGAACACTGAAGCTTTCTTT.

The CDR3 DNA reads as TGTGCCAGCAGCTTTGGCGGGAGGGCCTTCAACGAGCAGTACTTC. Its translation: CASSFGGRAFNEQYF. The V call is TRBV5-4, the J call TRBJ2-7, with TRBD2 identical over 9 bases. V trimming: 2 bases; J trimming: 5 bases; junction bases outside the gene matches: 8. Germline V gene sequence: CDR1 SGHNT, CDR2 YYREEE (reference sequence). CDR3 length: 15 amino acids.

This clonotype showed up many times. The chain employs TRBV20-1 and TRBJ1-2; D not resolved. The V gene lost 0 bases and the J gene lost 3 bases, with 5 bases spanning the gap. Germline values: CDR1 DFQATT, CDR2 SNEGSKA (reference sequence). This CDR3 has 12 residues. The CDR3 bases are TGCAGTGCTAGAGATGGGTACTATGGCTACACCTTC. It is translated as CSARDGYYGYTF.

The sample holds a few counts of this clonotype. The chain couples TRBV7-6 to TRBJ2-3; 11 nucleotides align to TRBD2. The CDR3 is 16 residues long. Germline loops: CDR1 SGHVS, CDR2 FNYEAQ. With V trimmed by 2 bases and J by 7 bases, 8 bases remained unmatched. CDR3 sequence (DNA): TGTGCCAGCAGCTTAACTACTAGCGGGAGTATTAATACGCAGTATTTT. It specifies CASSLTTSGSINTQYF. Based on the CDR3 plus reference TRBV7-6 and TRBJ2-3, the full variable domain is GAGVSQSPRYKVTKRGQDVALRCDPISGHVSLYWYRQALGQGPEFLTYFNYEAQQDKSGLPNDRFSAERPEGSISTLTIQRTEQRDSAMYRCASSLTTSGSINTQYFGPGTRLTVL.

This clonotype came up a few times. The rearrangement uses TRBV27 and TRBJ2-6; 10 bases match TRBD1. J was trimmed by 0 bases and V by 4 bases; bases with no gene match: 3. CDR1 and CDR2 from the germline V gene are MNHEY and SMNVEV (reference sequence). The CDR3 is 17 residues long. The chain's CDR3 is CASSSGQGVSGANVLTF. In nucleotides, the CDR3 is TGTGCCAGCAGTTCCGGACAGGGGGTCTCTGGGGCCAACGTCCTGACTTTC.